This T cell receptor beta chain was found in a study of blood T cell repertoires in COVID-19 (TCRdb year 2020). Turning to the overall study: Samples from collaborators originated in the United States, Italy and Spain and spanned both the acute and convalescent phases of COVID-19. The material from the prospective study consisted of cDNA or gDNA derived from T cells, B-cell-depleted T cells, or PBMCs. Subjects who had been exposed to COVID-19, were actively infected with it, or had recovered from it provided the deeply sampled blood TCRbeta repertoires that made up the dataset. The repertoires were released in a freely available public database meant as a resource for research on the immune response to SARS-CoV-2. Samples came from the ongoing ImmuneRACE study (first 160 participants) plus 1,254 subjects from 6 global collaborators. Sample metadata almost always included a de-identified subject ID, COVID-19 status, age in years and sex. Where HLA class I and class II types were available, the types were taken from metadata supplied by the sample provider, not from assay-based typing.

As regards this clone: This clone's antigen is unknown. No qualities accompany the bases; no much larger clone lies one base away.

Broader findings and caveats from the paper: The quantity of clinical and demographic metadata differed by source and by participant and was supplied without curation.

The CDR3 runs 16 amino acids, cysteine and phenylalanine included. Of the read, only the CDR3 DNA is kept; its 48 bases are in frame from base 1. The germline V gene specifies SGHVS as CDR1 and FQNEAQ as CDR2. Here V drops 5 bases and J drops 4 bases, and the junction holds 12 bases not matched to any gene. One collaborating source in Seattle enrolled patients while the patients were actively infected and followed the patients over time throughout the course of disease. The collaborating institutions used their own protocols to collect whole blood in K2EDTA tubes. For TCRbeta analysis, collaborators shipped samples in one of three forms: frozen whole blood, isolated PBMCs, or DNA extracted from either of those sample types. TCRbeta CDR3 regions were amplified from genomic DNA by means of the immunoSEQ Assay, a bias-controlled multiplex PCR. The paper's data handling went like this. Nucleated cell counts per sample were estimated from amplification of reference gene primers within the assay. Sequence reads were collapsed and filtered to measure the absolute abundance of every unique TCRbeta CDR3 rearrangement. For each sample, productive Simpson clonality was calculated by taking the square root of Simpson's diversity index across productive rearrangements. TCRdb took over this immuneACCESS table, retaining in-frame rearrangements with V and J assigned. Such tables are incomplete; in checked studies, under half of the missing clones stem from an unresolved V gene, and the remainder is unexplained. That table gives V, J and clone size, and the DNA gave D and trimming. In all, the sample holds hundreds of thousands of clones, and about 88% of those were seen once. Clones ranked in the top ten supply about 0.91% of the sample.

This receptor was identified in a man between 18 and 29 years old with COVID-19, enrolled during active disease. The chain was built from TRBV7-8 and TRBJ2-7, with 9 middle bases fitting TRBD1. Specimen: peripheral blood. The DNA sequence follows: TGTGCCAGCAGCCCGCTAATCGACAGGGGGGGTTACGAGCAGTACTTC. It translates to CASSPLIDRGGYEQYF. The CDR3, completed at both ends by the reference TRBV7-8 and TRBJ2-7 genes, gives the full variable domain GAGVSQSPRYKVAKRGQDVALRCDPISGHVSLFWYQQALGQGPEFLTYFQNEAQLDKSGLPSDRFFAERPEGSVSTLKIQRTQQEDSAVYLCASSPLIDRGGYEQYFGPGTRLTVT.